Sequencing of this T cell receptor beta chain was carried out in a study of blood T cell repertoires in COVID-19. Background on the study: Material from acute and convalescent COVID-19 was sourced from the United States, Italy and Spain.

The V gene lost 5 bases and the J gene lost 0 bases, with 16 bases spanning the gap. The CDR3 has 16 residues. Germline CDR1 and CDR2: SEHNR and FQNEAQ (reference sequence). Assay used: immunoSEQ multiplex PCR; TCRdb lists only in-frame clones, some missing. The sample lists more than 250,000 clones, nearly 90% occurring once. Participants, roughly 18 to 100 years old, spanned more than 20 US areas. This clone was observed a handful of times. This clonotype was obtained from a woman in her thirties who had recovered from COVID-19. V is TRBV7-9 and J is TRBJ1-2, with a weak D call TRBD1 (5 bases). Sequencing used PBMCs or T cells enriched from blood (not recorded which). This CDR3 reads CASSHLPPGTNYGYTF. As DNA, the CDR3 is TGTGCCAGCAGCCACCTCCCCCCAGGGACTAACTATGGCTACACCTTC.